Included here is one TCR beta chain sequence, with context. The record originates from a study of blood T cell repertoires in COVID-19. Study background: Acute and convalescent COVID-19 samples came from the United States, Italy and Spain.

Data came from immunoSEQ multiplex PCR; TCRdb stores just in-frame clones and leaves some out. This sample carries around 190,000 clones, about nine tenths of them seen once, and the ten largest clones take 9% to 10%. CDR1 LNHDA and CDR2 SQIVND come from the germline V gene (reference sequence). The CDR3 runs 16 residues. Trimming took 0 bases from V and 1 from J, leaving 11 bases between them. The clonotype comes from a woman aged 18-29 years who had recovered from COVID-19. The rearrangement uses TRBV19 and TRBJ2-3, with D uncertain. The sample consisted of PBMCs or T cells enriched from blood (not recorded which). The CDR3 nucleotides are TGTGCCAGTAGTATAGAGGCGAAGGCGGGCACAGATACGCAGTATTTT. Protein product: CASSIEAKAGTDTQYF.